These 20 T cell receptor beta chains were sequenced from one sample in a study of T cell responses to AZD1222 COVID-19 vaccine. The protocol was immunoSEQ multiplex PCR, while the TCRdb copy is restricted to in-frame clones and leaves out a portion. In the table there are 65,000 to 75,000 clones, roughly four fifths of which are singletons. The input for sequencing was peripheral blood, taken on day 0 of AZD1222 vaccination. The receptors shown here come from an adult in good health.

The chain has TRBV29-1 and TRBJ2-7, with D perhaps matching TRBD1 (5 bases). CDR3 length equals 10 residues. Trimming took 6 bases from V and 5 from J, leaving 8 bases between them. Germline loops: CDR1 SQVTM, CDR2 ANQGSEA. The CDR3 coding sequence is TGCAGCGTGACAGTCGACGAGCAGTACTTC. This codes for CSVTVDEQYF.

The chain recombines TRBV7-9 with TRBJ2-1; TRBD2 aligns across 11 bases. Germline V gene data show CDR1 as SEHNR and CDR2 as FQNEAQ (reference sequence). J gave up 9 bases and V 8 bases, and 6 bases lay outside the gene matches. The CDR3 loop spans 13 amino acids. CDR3 nucleotide sequence: TGTGCCAGCGGCCTAGCGGGGGGCGTTGAGCAGTTCTTC. It translates to CASGLAGGVEQFF.

The CDR3 coding sequence is TGTGCCAGCTCACCAGACAGGGCGAGCTTTAACACCGGGGAGCTGTTTTTT. This sequence encodes CASSPDRASFNTGELFF. This chain uses TRBV18 with TRBJ2-2; 7 bases map to TRBD1. The CDR3 sequence is 17 residues long. J gave up 2 bases and V 2 bases, and 8 bases lay outside the gene matches. Germline-derived CDR1 and CDR2 are KGHSH and LQKENI.

The chain links TRBV27 to TRBJ1-2, with a possible D match to TRBD1 (6 bases). The germline gives CDR1 MNHEY, CDR2 SMNVEV (reference sequence). CDR3 length: 15 residues. The V gene lost 2 bases and the J gene lost 4 bases, with 14 bases spanning the gap. The DNA of the CDR3 is TGTGCCAGCAGTTTACTGGGGCAGGGGAGCTATGGCTACACCTTC. It yields the protein CASSLLGQGSYGYTF.

The chain has TRBV5-1 and TRBJ2-7; unclear D gene. The CDR3 is made up of 13 amino acids. V lost 4 bases and J lost 2, with 10 bases in between. Per germline, CDR1 SGHRS and CDR2 YFSETQ. CDR3 DNA: TGCGCCAGCAGCCAAAACGGAGCCTACGAGCAGTACTTC. Translating gives CASSQNGAYEQYF. The full variable domain, rest sourced from reference TRBV5-1 and TRBJ2-7, is KAGVTQTPRYLIKTRGQQVTLSCSPISGHRSVSWYQQTPGQGLQFLFEYFSETQRNKGNFPGRFSGRQFSNSRSEMNVSTLELGDSALYLCASSQNGAYEQYFGPGTRLTVT.

The rearrangement joins TRBV4-2 to TRBJ1-5; weak D call: TRBD1 (6 bases). V was cut by 4 bases and J by 3 bases, with 10 bases left in between. The germline gives CDR1 LGHNA, CDR2 YNFKEQ. The CDR3 sequence is 14 residues long. DNA for the CDR3: TGTGCCAGCAGCCCCGACAGGCCCAATCAGCCCCAGCATTTT. It codes for CASSPDRPNQPQHF.

The chain links TRBV6-5 to TRBJ2-5; 7 nucleotides agree with TRBD1. The CDR3 contains 14 residues. CDR1 and CDR2 from the germline V gene are MNHEY and SVGAGI. The V gene end was trimmed by 5 bases and the J gene end by 2 bases; junction bases not matched to a gene: 5. The CDR3 spells CASSPWDSQETQYF. Written as DNA, the CDR3 is TGTGCCAGCAGTCCTTGGGACAGTCAAGAGACCCAGTACTTC.

The chain couples TRBV7-6 to TRBJ2-7; 12 positions agree with TRBD2. Germline assignment: CDR1 SGHVS and CDR2 FNYEAQ. V lost 1 base to trimming and J lost 7 bases; unmatched junction nucleotides: 8. The CDR3 has 16 amino acids. The CDR3: CASSLEPSGGAREQYF. DNA for the CDR3: TGTGCCAGCAGCTTAGAGCCTAGCGGGGGGGCCCGGGAGCAGTACTTC.

This chain joins TRBV6-5 and TRBJ2-1; no clear D. There are 14 residues in the CDR3. Between the trimmed V and J ends, which lost 2 bases and 5 bases, there was a span of 10 bases. Germline CDR1 is MNHEY and CDR2 is SVGAGI. CDR3 nucleotides: TGTGCCAGCAGTTACGCCGGAATCAACAATGAGCAGTTCTTC. Amino acids: CASSYAGINNEQFF.

This chain uses TRBV4-1 with TRBJ1-6; TRBD1 aligns across 7 bases. Germline values: CDR1 MGHRA, CDR2 YSYEKL. The CDR3 runs 15 residues. V shed 1 base, J shed 8 bases, and the junction held 5 bases outside the gene matches. The CDR3 nucleotides are TGCGCCAGCAGCCAAGGACAGGGATTGGATTCACCCCTCCACTTT. This gives the protein CASSQGQGLDSPLHF.

The genes are TRBV11-2 and TRBJ1-1, with D unclear. The germline CDR1 and CDR2 sequences are SGHAT and FQNNGV. CDR3 size: 14 residues. V was cut by 7 bases and J by 1 base, with 13 bases left in between. CDR3 protein: CASTLSGRNTEAFF. The DNA for the CDR3 is TGTGCCAGCACCCTATCGGGGAGGAACACTGAAGCTTTCTTT.

The chain has TRBV6-5 and TRBJ2-2; D not certain. The germline V gene has CDR1 MNHEY and CDR2 SVGAGI. This CDR3 has 11 residues. Trimming stripped 6 bases from V and 2 bases from J, with 1 base between. The CDR3 loop reads CASSNTGELFF. Written as DNA, the CDR3 is TGTGCCAGCAGCAACACCGGGGAGCTGTTTTTT.

This sequence joins TRBV6-5 and TRBJ1-2; TRBD1 might be the D (6 bases). CDR1 MNHEY and CDR2 SVGAGI come from the germline V gene. The CDR3 is 13 amino acids. V lost 7 bases and J lost 4, with 13 bases in between. CDR3 amino acids: CASIPGVRYGYTF. CDR3 DNA sequence: TGTGCCAGCATTCCAGGGGTGCGCTATGGCTACACCTTC.

The chain carries TRBV2 and TRBJ1-6, with 8 bases that match TRBD1. Per the germline V gene, CDR1 is SNHLY and CDR2 is FYNNEI. The CDR3 spans 16 residues. The V segment lost 0 bases and the J segment 9 bases; nucleotides outside the gene matches: 7. In DNA, the CDR3 is TGTGCCAGCAGTGAAGCGGCAGGGGGCTACAGTTCACCCCTCCACTTT. Protein product: CASSEAAGGYSSPLHF.

The chain is built from TRBV5-4 and TRBJ1-2; D remains ambiguous. The CDR3 runs to 13 residues. Germline CDR1 is SGHNT and CDR2 is YYREEE (reference sequence). Trimming removed 5 bases at V and 4 bases at J, with 12 bases between. CDR3 DNA: TGTGCCAGCAGTTCGGAGGTGATCTATGGCTACACCTTC. Its translation is CASSSEVIYGYTF.

The chain couples TRBV10-3 to TRBJ2-7, with 9 bases lining up with TRBD1. Germline CDR1 reads ENHRY; CDR2 reads SYGVKD. V shed 10 bases and J 3 bases; nucleotides not matched to a gene: 13. This CDR3 has 15 residues. In DNA form, the CDR3 reads TGTGCCACCAGCAGACGTCAGACAGGGGGCTACGAGCAGTACTTC. Translated, it gives CATSRRQTGGYEQYF.

CDR3: CASSQVAGEETQYF. The CDR3 DNA reads TGTGCCAGCAGCCAGGTGGCGGGGGAAGAGACCCAGTACTTC. V usage is TRBV3-1 (or the pseudogene TRBV3-2) and J usage is TRBJ2-5; the match to TRBD2 covers 7 bases. Germline values: CDR1 LGHDT, CDR2 YNNKEL (reference sequence). The CDR3 consists of 14 residues. V shed 3 bases and J 3 bases; nucleotides not matched to a gene: 4.

This chain links TRBV9 with TRBJ2-2, with D hard to call. CDR3 length: 11 amino acids. Trimming removed 7 bases at V and 8 bases at J, with 9 bases between. Germline V lookup: CDR1 SGDLS, CDR2 YYNGEE. DNA for the CDR3: TGTGCCAGCCTCCGTGGGGGGGAGCTGTTTTTT. It is translated as CASLRGGELFF.

This chain joins TRBV28 and TRBJ1-3; a weak D match, TRBD1 (6 bases). This CDR3 spans 14 amino acids. V lost 5 bases to trimming and J lost 4 bases, with 12 bases between them. Germline V gives CDR1 MDHEN, CDR2 SYDVKM. DNA for the CDR3: TGTGCCAGCAGTGGAGGGGGGACCGGAAACACCATATATTTT. This sequence encodes CASSGGGTGNTIYF. The whole variable domain, remainder taken from reference TRBV28 and TRBJ1-3, is DVKVTQSSRYLVKRTGEKVFLECVQDMDHENMFWYRQDPGLGLRLIYFSYDVKMKEKGDIPEGYSVSREKKERFSLILESASTNQTSMYLCASSGGGTGNTIYFGEGSWLTVV.

This clone was detected once. The genes are TRBV19 and TRBJ1-5, with D unresolved. The length of the CDR3 is 16 residues. V was trimmed by 3 bases and J by 0 bases, leaving 12 bases between them. Germline CDR1 reads LNHDA; CDR2 reads SQIVND (reference sequence). The CDR3 spells CASSIRHRNSNQPQHF. CDR3 sequence (DNA): TGTGCCAGTAGTATCCGTCACCGGAATAGCAATCAGCCCCAGCATTTT. The full variable domain, in which reference TRBV19 and TRBJ1-5 provide the parts outside the CDR3, is DGGITQSPKYLFRKEGQNVTLSCEQNLNHDAMYWYRQDPGQGLRLIYYSQIVNDFQKGDIAEGYSVSREKKESFPLTVTSAQKNPTAFYLCASSIRHRNSNQPQHFGDGTRLSIL.